This TCR beta chain stems from a study of cytomegalovirus exposure and HLA in healthy donors. Findings and limits, study-wide: As was reported, the classifier diagnosed cytomegalovirus status with high specificity and sensitivity. Investigators reported over 150 TCR beta chains as tied to cytomegalovirus.

CDR3 size: 13 residues. V lost 1 base, J lost 4 bases, and 8 bases lay in between. Germline CDR1 is SGHAT and CDR2 is FQNNGV. With regard to this clone: What it binds is unknown.

At sampling all donors were nominally healthy, likely with unrecorded immune exposures. With 60 Vbeta and 13 Jbeta primers, the PCR was carried out. This table comes from immunoSEQ multiplex PCR, and its TCRdb copy is limited to in-frame clones, with some not included. The table lists approximately 140,000 clones, roughly three quarters of them singletons. This sequence was found in a woman in her sixties or seventies in good health and CMV-seronegative. The sequenced sample consisted of PBMCs. The rearrangement joins TRBV11-2 to TRBJ2-7; a possible D gene is TRBD2 (6 bases). CDR3 DNA: TGTGCCAGCAGCTTAGTGGCGGGGTACGAGCAGTACTTC. Amino acid sequence: CASSLVAGYEQYF.